Here is one T cell receptor (beta chain) with its context. The target antigen is unknown. Trimming left V 2 bases short and J 4 bases short, with 9 bases between. CDR3 length equals 14 residues. In germline, CDR1 is SEHNR, CDR2 FQNEAQ (reference sequence). TCRdb keeps only in-frame clones here, not all; method: immunoSEQ multiplex PCR. Of some 120,000 clones listed, 70% to 90% are singletons. This entry comes from a study of T cell responses to AZD1222 COVID-19 vaccine. General study findings and limits: Baseline serostatus was positive in only a handful of AZD1222 recipients. Donors in the cohort were predominantly white British and more often female, and clonal diversity was possibly underestimated. Spike-specific TCRs gained breadth and depth after people received two AZD1222 doses. Among vaccine-associated CD4 TCRs, coverage spanned spike, with dominance at 160-218 and 743-854.

V usage is TRBV7-9 and J usage is TRBJ2-1; D ambiguous. The origin of this receptor is an adult in good health. The sequencing used peripheral blood, collected on day 0 of AZD1222 vaccination. The CDR3 loop reads CASSLTSPYNEQFF. CDR3 bases: TGTGCCAGCAGCTTAACATCCCCTTACAATGAGCAGTTCTTC.